This T cell receptor beta chain came from a study of T cell clonality in common variable immunodeficiency. CDR3 length: 14 residues. CDR1 ENHRY and CDR2 SYGVKD come from the germline V gene. V was cut by 6 bases and J by 8 bases, with 16 bases left in between. Ten or more counts support this clone. The read ends 3 residues shy of where the CDR3 ends; the end is completed using the germline J gene. Method: immunoSEQ multiplex PCR; TCRdb's copy keeps in-frame clones and lacks some. This sample has 44,000 or so clones, each found more than once. This TCR came from a person aged 18-70 years in good health. Sequencing was done on a sample of peripheral blood mononuclear cells. The chain links TRBV10-3 to TRBJ1-4; no firm D call. The CDR3 loop reads CAISPGTGGEKLFF. The covered CDR3 bases are TGTGCCATCAGCCCAGGTACCGGTGGGGAAAAA.